The 28 T cell receptor beta chains below come from one sample, sequenced in a study of blood T cell repertoires in COVID-19. The table came from immunoSEQ multiplex PCR; TCRdb's copy has only in-frame clones and leaves some out. The table includes 250,000 or so clones, 88% detected once. Source material: PBMCs or T cells enriched from blood (not recorded which). The receptor source for this set is a woman aged 30 to 39 who had been exposed to COVID-19.

The chain recombines TRBV7-9 with TRBJ1-3; tentative D call: TRBD1 (5 bases). This CDR3 region has 16 residues. Germline assignment: CDR1 SEHNR and CDR2 FQNEAQ (reference sequence). The V and J ends lost 11 bases and 2 bases respectively, with 22 bases between them. CDR3 coding DNA: TGTGCCTGCCAAAGCCCCGGGGGTGGTGCTGGAAACACCATATATTTT. This codes for CACQSPGGGAGNTIYF.

The chain combines TRBV6-5 with TRBJ1-2, with TRBD1 matching over 7 bases. The germline V gene encodes CDR1 MNHEY and CDR2 SVGAGI. CDR3 length equals 15 residues. V was pared by 6 bases and J by 1 base, with 8 bases of the junction left unmatched. As DNA, the CDR3 is TGTGCCAGCAGGGATAACAGGGGAGTTAACTATGGCTACACCTTC. It is translated as CASRDNRGVNYGYTF.

The sample holds a few counts of this clone. V and J are TRBV11-1 and TRBJ1-3; possibly TRBD1 for D (5 bases). This CDR3 is built from 15 residues. CDR1 and CDR2 from the germline V gene are SGHAT and FQDESV (reference sequence). The V and J ends lost 6 bases and 1 base respectively, with 13 bases between them. In DNA form, the CDR3 reads TGTGCCAGCAGTTGGAGGGGAACTTCTGGAAACACCATATATTTT. It is translated as CASSWRGTSGNTIYF.

The J gene is TRBJ1-6, the V gene TRBV6-1; perhaps TRBD1 as D (5 bases). V gave up 0 bases and J gave up 10 bases, with 10 bases separating them. The CDR3 has 14 residues. Germline CDR1 reads MNHNS; CDR2 reads SASEGT. The DNA of the CDR3 is TGTGCCAGCAGTGAAGCAGGGGCAGGATCACCCCTCCACTTT. Translation gives CASSEAGAGSPLHF.

This rearrangement joins TRBV19 to TRBJ1-1, with D maybe TRBD1 (5 bases). V dropped 4 bases and J dropped 1 base, with 13 bases sitting between them. Per the germline V gene, CDR1 is LNHDA and CDR2 is SQIVND (reference sequence). The CDR3 length is 15 residues. CDR3 DNA: TGTGCCAGTAGTACTTCCCCCCAGGGGAACACTGAAGCTTTCTTT. This sequence encodes CASSTSPQGNTEAFF.

The chain combines TRBV29-1 with TRBJ1-1; TRBD1 is a possible D gene (5 bases). This CDR3 comprises 13 residues. Trimming cost V 4 bases and J 0 bases, with 9 bases left between them. Germline V CDR1 and CDR2: SQVTM, ANQGSEA. The CDR3 is CSVGGTMNTEAFF. In DNA, the CDR3 is TGCAGCGTTGGGGGGACTATGAACACTGAAGCTTTCTTT.

This clone was seen a single time. V gene TRBV5-6 combines with J gene TRBJ1-3; 8 bases align to TRBD1. The ends lost 4 bases at V and 0 bases at J; junction bases unmatched: 6. Per germline, CDR1 SGHDT and CDR2 YYEEEE. CDR3 length: 16 amino acids. In DNA form, the CDR3 reads TGTGCCAGCAGCCGAGGGACAGGCAGCTCTGGAAACACCATATATTTT. The encoded protein is CASSRGTGSSGNTIYF.

This chain uses TRBV19 with TRBJ2-1, with D tentatively TRBD2 (5 bases). Germline CDR1 reads LNHDA; CDR2 reads SQIVND (reference sequence). Trimming left V 5 bases short and J 0 bases short, with 5 bases between. This CDR3 is built from 13 residues. The CDR3 reads CASSGSSYNEQFF. CDR3 coding DNA: TGTGCCAGTAGTGGGAGCTCCTACAATGAGCAGTTCTTC.

This chain joins TRBV19 and TRBJ2-1, with 14 nucleotides matching TRBD2. This CDR3 spans 16 amino acids. From germline, CDR1 is LNHDA and CDR2 SQIVND (reference sequence). The V gene end was trimmed by 2 bases and the J gene end by 7 bases; junction bases not matched to a gene: 4. CDR3 nucleotides: TGTGCCAGTAGTATACAAAGGACTAGCGGGAGGAATGAGCAGTTCTTC. As protein: CASSIQRTSGRNEQFF.

In its sample, this clone was seen once. The genes are TRBV19 and TRBJ2-7, with a tentative D call TRBD1 (5 bases). CDR1 is LNHDA and CDR2 is SQIVND in the germline V gene (reference sequence). This CDR3 has 13 amino acids. The ends were cut back, 4 bases at V and 0 bases at J, with 7 bases in the middle. This chain's CDR3 is CASSTRVSYEQYF. The CDR3 DNA sequence: TGTGCCAGTAGTACCAGGGTCTCCTACGAGCAGTACTTC. Combining the CDR3 with reference TRBV19 and TRBJ2-7 gives the whole variable domain DGGITQSPKYLFRKEGQNVTLSCEQNLNHDAMYWYRQDPGQGLRLIYYSQIVNDFQKGDIAEGYSVSREKKESFPLTVTSAQKNPTAFYLCASSTRVSYEQYFGPGTRLTVT.

The chain uses TRBV6-5 and TRBJ2-1, with 7 bases that match TRBD2. Germline V gene sequence: CDR1 MNHEY, CDR2 SVGAGI. Losses at the gene ends were 2 bases for V and 7 bases for J; bases not matched to a gene: 8. This CDR3 is built from 15 residues. Written as DNA, the CDR3 is TGTGCCAGCAGTTACGCACGGGGACTACAGAATGAGCAGTTCTTC. It specifies CASSYARGLQNEQFF.

The V gene is TRBV12-5, the J gene TRBJ1-2; 10 nucleotides match TRBD1. This CDR3 contains 15 residues. CDR1 is LGHNT, CDR2 FRNRAP, per germline. V shed 1 base, J shed 6 bases, and the junction held 5 bases outside the gene matches. CDR3 DNA: TGTGCTAGTGGTTTGGGACAGGGGGCGCGGGATGGCTACACCTTC. The encoded protein is CASGLGQGARDGYTF.

This clone was detected only a few times. The chain uses TRBV29-1 and TRBJ1-2; TRBD1 matches at 7 bases. Germline assignment: CDR1 SQVTM and CDR2 ANQGSEA. This CDR3 comprises 12 residues. The trim removed 5 bases at V and 7 bases at J, leaving 7 bases unmatched. The CDR3 DNA follows: TGCAGCGTTAACGACAGGGCTGTTGGCTACACCTTC. It is translated as CSVNDRAVGYTF.

V gene TRBV5-1 combines with J gene TRBJ1-2, with 7 bases fitting TRBD1. Germline V CDR1 and CDR2: SGHRS, YFSETQ. CDR3 length: 14 residues. The J segment lost 3 bases and the V segment lost 4 bases, leaving 6 bases of the junction unmatched. Written as DNA, the CDR3 is TGCGCCAGCAGCCCGGGTGACAGGGACTATGGCTACACCTTC. The encoded protein is CASSPGDRDYGYTF.

The gene calls are TRBV14 and TRBJ2-3, with 9 bases identical to TRBD2. Germline loops: CDR1 SGHDN, CDR2 FVKESK. CDR3 length: 16 amino acids. V gave up 2 bases and J gave up 4 bases; unmatched junction bases: 7. The CDR3 DNA is TGTGCCAGCAGCCAATTTAGCGGGAGTCACGCAGATACGCAGTATTTT. Protein product: CASSQFSGSHADTQYF.

This chain uses TRBV30 with TRBJ1-2; D uncertain. V dropped 1 base and J dropped 8 bases, with 11 bases sitting between them. From germline, CDR1 is GTSNPN and CDR2 SVGIG (reference sequence). The CDR3 totals 12 residues. The CDR3 sequence: CAWSEQPPGYTF. The CDR3 nucleotides read TGTGCCTGGAGTGAACAACCACCGGGCTACACCTTC.

The V call is TRBV7-8, the J call TRBJ2-1; tentatively, D is TRBD1 (5 bases). The V and J ends lost 5 bases and 3 bases respectively, with 11 bases between them. CDR3 size: 14 residues. CDR1 and CDR2 (germline): SGHVS, FQNEAQ. DNA of the CDR3: TGTGCCAGCAGCCTTGGACAACACTACAATGAGCAGTTCTTC. It yields the protein CASSLGQHYNEQFF. The full variable domain, with the rest looked up from reference TRBV7-8 and TRBJ2-1, is GAGVSQSPRYKVAKRGQDVALRCDPISGHVSLFWYQQALGQGPEFLTYFQNEAQLDKSGLPSDRFFAERPEGSVSTLKIQRTQQEDSAVYLCASSLGQHYNEQFFGPGTRLTVL.

The V gene is TRBV28, the J gene TRBJ2-7; tentative D call: TRBD2 (6 bases). Germline V gene lookup returns CDR1 MDHEN and CDR2 SYDVKM. Deletions cut 5 bases from V and 1 base from J, with 12 bases between. The length of the CDR3 is 14 residues. CDR3 residues: CASSISGGSYEQYF. Written as DNA, the CDR3 is TGTGCCAGCAGTATCTCCGGGGGTTCCTACGAGCAGTACTTC.

The J gene is TRBJ2-5, the V gene TRBV7-9; 9 nucleotides line up with TRBD2. The V segment lost 1 base and the J segment 6 bases; nucleotides outside the gene matches: 6. The CDR3 spans 15 residues. Germline CDR1 is SEHNR and CDR2 is FQNEAQ (reference sequence). The DNA for the CDR3 is TGTGCCAGCAGCTTAGACGCGGGAGGGGTAAAGACCCAGTACTTC. The encoded protein is CASSLDAGGVKTQYF.

The V and J genes are TRBV5-4 and TRBJ2-3; D is possibly TRBD2 (6 bases). The length of the CDR3 is 14 residues. Germline assignment: CDR1 SGHNT and CDR2 YYREEE (reference sequence). Trimming stripped 2 bases from V and 3 bases from J, with 10 bases between. For the CDR3, the DNA is TGTGCCAGCAGCTTATTAGCGGTTACAGATACGCAGTATTTT. Translating gives CASSLLAVTDTQYF.

V and J are TRBV11-2 and TRBJ2-3; perhaps TRBD1 as D (6 bases). This CDR3 comprises 14 residues. From germline, CDR1 is SGHAT and CDR2 FQNNGV. V was shortened by 3 bases and J by 1 base, with 8 bases between the two germline ends. CDR3 sequence reads: CASSFRTGTDTQYF. CDR3 DNA sequence: TGTGCCAGCAGCTTTCGGACAGGCACAGATACGCAGTATTTT. Full variable domain (rest looked up from reference TRBV11-2 and TRBJ2-3): EAGVAQSPRYKIIEKRQSVAFWCNPISGHATLYWYQQILGQGPKLLIQFQNNGVVDDSQLPKDRFSAERLKGVDSTLKIQPAKLEDSAVYLCASSFRTGTDTQYFGPGTRLTVL.

The chain joins TRBV6-5 to TRBJ1-2; D gene uncertain. The CDR3 is made up of 10 amino acids. V dropped 8 bases and J dropped 6 bases, with 7 bases sitting between them. CDR1 and CDR2 from the germline V gene are MNHEY and SVGAGI. CDR3 DNA sequence: TGTGCCAGCGGGCAAAATGGCTACACCTTC. Its translation: CASGQNGYTF.

This clone occurred once. The chain joins TRBV30 to TRBJ2-1, with 15 bases that match TRBD2. V was pared by 3 bases and J by 4 bases, with 7 bases of the junction left unmatched. CDR3 length equals 17 residues. CDR1 is GTSNPN, CDR2 SVGIG, per germline (reference sequence). The CDR3 loop is CAWSWTSGRAGYNEQFF. DNA of the CDR3: TGTGCCTGGAGCTGGACTAGCGGGAGGGCGGGATACAATGAGCAGTTCTTC.

The V and J genes are TRBV10-3 and TRBJ2-5, with a possible D match to TRBD2 (6 bases). The CDR3 has 14 amino acids. Looked up from germline, CDR1 is ENHRY and CDR2 is SYGVKD. Trimming pared 0 bases from V and 5 bases from J, leaving 10 bases between. CDR3 sequence (DNA): TGTGCCATCAGTGAGTCAGGAGGGTGGGAGACCCAGTACTTC. Amino acid sequence: CAISESGGWETQYF.

The rearrangement links TRBV5-4 to TRBJ2-4; 9 bases are a match to TRBD2. J was trimmed by 2 bases and V by 4 bases; bases with no gene match: 7. The CDR3 has 16 amino acids. Looked up from germline, CDR1 is SGHNT and CDR2 is YYREEE (reference sequence). The CDR3 nucleotides read TGTGCCAGCAGCGTCATCCTAGCGGGGACCAAAAACATTCAGTACTTC. Translated: CASSVILAGTKNIQYF. The complete variable domain, with remaining parts taken from reference TRBV5-4 and TRBJ2-4, reads ETGVTQSPTHLIKTRGQQVTLRCSSQSGHNTVSWYQQALGQGPQFIFQYYREEENGRGNFPPRFSGLQFPNYSSELNVNALELDDSALYLCASSVILAGTKNIQYFGAGTRLSVL.

The chain joins TRBV14 to TRBJ2-1; 9 nucleotides align to TRBD2. V shed 4 bases and J 0 bases; nucleotides not matched to a gene: 7. The CDR3 is 17 residues long. Germline CDR1 SGHDN, CDR2 FVKESK. CDR3: CASSPIGGRVSYNEQFF. The CDR3 nucleotides are TGTGCCAGCAGCCCTATCGGCGGGAGGGTCTCCTACAATGAGCAGTTCTTC.

The genes are TRBV20-1 and TRBJ2-7; the match to TRBD1 covers 10 bases. Trimming removed 6 bases from V and 9 bases from J; junction bases left unmatched: 2. Germline CDR1 and CDR2: DFQATT and SNEGSKA (reference sequence). This CDR3 contains 10 residues. The CDR3 nucleotides read TGCAGTGCCGGGGACAGGGGGCAGTACTTC. This sequence encodes CSAGDRGQYF.

The rearrangement uses TRBV11-3 and TRBJ2-7; TRBD2 matches at 14 bases. The junction had 9 bases not matched to a gene; V was cut back by 2 bases and J by 0 bases. This CDR3 comprises 19 residues. The germline V gene encodes CDR1 SGHNT and CDR2 YENEEA. The CDR3 spells CASSLTLGLAGVNSYEQYF. For the CDR3, the DNA is TGTGCCAGCAGCTTAACCCTGGGACTAGCGGGAGTCAACTCCTACGAGCAGTACTTC.